This TCR beta chain is drawn from a study of cytomegalovirus exposure and HLA in healthy donors. Some clones are missing from TCRdb's copy, which holds only in-frame ones; the method was immunoSEQ multiplex PCR. Seen here are approximately 120,000 clones, 94% observed once, and the top ten hold roughly 1.2%. There are 12 residues in the CDR3. V was trimmed by 4 bases and J by 3 bases, leaving 6 bases between them. Per germline, CDR1 WNHNN and CDR2 SYGVQD (reference sequence). This clone has a single count. The receptor comes from a woman aged 18-29 years in good health and CMV-seronegative. Material: PBMCs. The chain employs TRBV10-1 and TRBJ2-5; D unclear. The CDR3 loop reads CASSVAEETQYF. The CDR3 DNA reads TGCGCCAGCAGTGTTGCAGAAGAGACCCAGTACTTC.